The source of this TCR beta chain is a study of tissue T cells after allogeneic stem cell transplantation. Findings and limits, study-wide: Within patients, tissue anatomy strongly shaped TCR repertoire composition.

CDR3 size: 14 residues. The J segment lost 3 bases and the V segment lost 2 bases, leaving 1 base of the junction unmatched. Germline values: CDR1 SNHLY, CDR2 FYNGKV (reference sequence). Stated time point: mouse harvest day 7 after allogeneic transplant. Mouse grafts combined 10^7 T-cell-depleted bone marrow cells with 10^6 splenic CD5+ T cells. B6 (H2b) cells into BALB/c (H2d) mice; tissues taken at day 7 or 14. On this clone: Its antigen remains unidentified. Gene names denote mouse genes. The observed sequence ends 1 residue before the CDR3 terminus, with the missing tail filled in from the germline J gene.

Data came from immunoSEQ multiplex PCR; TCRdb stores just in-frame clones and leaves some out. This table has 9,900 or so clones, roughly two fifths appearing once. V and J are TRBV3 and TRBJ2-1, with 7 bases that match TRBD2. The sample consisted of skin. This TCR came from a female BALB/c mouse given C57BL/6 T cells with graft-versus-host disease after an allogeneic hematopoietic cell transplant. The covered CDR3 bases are TGTGCCAGCAGCTTACTGGGGGTCTATGCTGAGCAGTTC. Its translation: CASSLLGVYAEQF. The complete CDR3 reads CASSLLGVYAEQFF.